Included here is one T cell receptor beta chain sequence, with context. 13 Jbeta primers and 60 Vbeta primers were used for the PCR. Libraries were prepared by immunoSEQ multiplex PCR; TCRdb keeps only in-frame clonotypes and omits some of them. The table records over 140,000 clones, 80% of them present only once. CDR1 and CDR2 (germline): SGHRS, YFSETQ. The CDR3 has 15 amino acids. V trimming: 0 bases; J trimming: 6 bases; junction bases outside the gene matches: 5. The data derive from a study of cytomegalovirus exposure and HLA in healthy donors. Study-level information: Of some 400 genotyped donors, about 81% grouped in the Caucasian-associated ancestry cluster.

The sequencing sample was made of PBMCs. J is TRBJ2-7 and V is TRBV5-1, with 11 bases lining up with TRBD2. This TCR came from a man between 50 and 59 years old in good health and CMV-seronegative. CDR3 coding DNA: TGCGCCAGCAGCTTGGGCCTAGCGGGAGGCGGCGAGCAGTACTTC. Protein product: CASSLGLAGGGEQYF.